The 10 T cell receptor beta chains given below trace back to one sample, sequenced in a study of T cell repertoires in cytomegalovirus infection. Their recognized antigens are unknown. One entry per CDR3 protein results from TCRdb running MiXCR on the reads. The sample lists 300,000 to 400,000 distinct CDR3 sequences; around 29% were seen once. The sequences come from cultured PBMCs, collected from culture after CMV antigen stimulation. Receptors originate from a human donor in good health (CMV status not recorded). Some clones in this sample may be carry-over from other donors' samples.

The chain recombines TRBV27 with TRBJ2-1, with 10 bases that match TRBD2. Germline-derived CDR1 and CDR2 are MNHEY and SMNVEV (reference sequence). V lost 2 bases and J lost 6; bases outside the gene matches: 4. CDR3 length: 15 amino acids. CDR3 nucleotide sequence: TGTGCCAGCAGTTTACGCCTAGCGGGAGCCAATGAGCAGTTCTTC. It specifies CASSLRLAGANEQFF.

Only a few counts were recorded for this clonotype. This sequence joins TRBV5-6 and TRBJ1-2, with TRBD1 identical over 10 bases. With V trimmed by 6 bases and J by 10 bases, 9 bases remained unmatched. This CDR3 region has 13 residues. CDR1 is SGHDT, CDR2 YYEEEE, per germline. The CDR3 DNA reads TGTGCCAGCACAACGCTGGGACAGGGGTTCTACACCTTC. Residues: CASTTLGQGFYTF.

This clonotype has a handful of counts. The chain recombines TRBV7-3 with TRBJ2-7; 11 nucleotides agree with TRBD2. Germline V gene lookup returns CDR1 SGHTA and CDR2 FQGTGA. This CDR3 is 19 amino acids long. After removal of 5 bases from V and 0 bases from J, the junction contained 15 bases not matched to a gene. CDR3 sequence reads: CASSRGLAAYISSSYEQYF. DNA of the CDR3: TGTGCCAGCAGCCGGGGACTAGCGGCATACATATCGAGCTCCTACGAGCAGTACTTC.

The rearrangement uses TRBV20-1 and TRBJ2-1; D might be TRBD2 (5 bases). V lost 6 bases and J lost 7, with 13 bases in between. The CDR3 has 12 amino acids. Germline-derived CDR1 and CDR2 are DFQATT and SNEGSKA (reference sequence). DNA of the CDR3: TGCAGTGCCCCCCGAGGGCCTAATGAGCAGTTCTTC. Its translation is CSAPRGPNEQFF.

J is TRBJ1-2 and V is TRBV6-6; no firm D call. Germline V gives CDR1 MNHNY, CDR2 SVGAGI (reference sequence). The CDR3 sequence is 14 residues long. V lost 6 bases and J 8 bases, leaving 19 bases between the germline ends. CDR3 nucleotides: TGTGCCAGCAGAACCCCGGGCGGGGTCGGAGGCTACACCTTC. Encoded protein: CASRTPGGVGGYTF.

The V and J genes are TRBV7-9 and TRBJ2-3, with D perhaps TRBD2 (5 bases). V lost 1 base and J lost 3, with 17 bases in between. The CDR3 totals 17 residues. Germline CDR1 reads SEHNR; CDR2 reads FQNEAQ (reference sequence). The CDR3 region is CASSLGSSGGSTDTQYF. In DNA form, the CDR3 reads TGTGCCAGCAGCTTAGGTTCGAGCGGAGGATCTACAGATACGCAGTATTTT.

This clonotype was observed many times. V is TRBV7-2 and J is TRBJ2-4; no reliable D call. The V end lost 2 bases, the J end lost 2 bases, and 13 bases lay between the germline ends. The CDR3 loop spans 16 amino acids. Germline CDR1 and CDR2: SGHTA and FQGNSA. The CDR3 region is CASSLTPGRTKNIQYF. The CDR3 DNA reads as TGTGCCAGCAGCTTAACGCCAGGTCGGACCAAAAACATTCAGTACTTC.

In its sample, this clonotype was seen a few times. The CDR3 sequence is CASSYSGVGELFF. CDR3 coding DNA: TGTGCCAGCAGTTACTCTGGGGTCGGGGAGCTGTTTTTT. This rearrangement joins TRBV6-6 to TRBJ2-2; D not certain. V gave up 0 bases and J gave up 7 bases, with 6 bases separating them. The length of the CDR3 is 13 residues. Germline-derived CDR1 and CDR2 are MNHNY and SVGAGI (reference sequence).

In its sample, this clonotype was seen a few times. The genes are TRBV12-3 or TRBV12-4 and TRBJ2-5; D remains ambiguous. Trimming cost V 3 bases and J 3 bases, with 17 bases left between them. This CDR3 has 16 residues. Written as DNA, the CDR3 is TGTGCCAGCAGTTTCCTTGGGGAAGGTCTTGAAGAGACCCAGTACTTC. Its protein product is CASSFLGEGLEETQYF.

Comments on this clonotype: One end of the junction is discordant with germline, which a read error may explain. CDR3 sequence: CASTLGSVLNTEAFF. In DNA form, the CDR3 reads TGTGCCAGCACTTTAGGGTCGGTCCTAAACACTGAAGCTTTCTTT. The chain couples TRBV28 to TRBJ1-1; unclear D gene. Germline V lookup: CDR1 MDHEN, CDR2 SYDVKM. The CDR3 is 15 amino acids.